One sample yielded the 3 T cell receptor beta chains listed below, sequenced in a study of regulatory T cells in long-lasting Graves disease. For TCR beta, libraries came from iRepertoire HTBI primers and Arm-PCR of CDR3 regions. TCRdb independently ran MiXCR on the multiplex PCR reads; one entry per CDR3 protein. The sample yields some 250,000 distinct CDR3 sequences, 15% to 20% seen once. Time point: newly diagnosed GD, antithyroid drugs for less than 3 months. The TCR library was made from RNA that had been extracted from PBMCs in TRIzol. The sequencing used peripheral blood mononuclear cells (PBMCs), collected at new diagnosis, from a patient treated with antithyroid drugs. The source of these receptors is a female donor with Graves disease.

Written as DNA, the CDR3 is TGCGCCAGCGCTAGCGGGAGGGCTGATGAGCAGTTCTTC. Amino acid sequence: CASASGRADEQFF. This chain connects TRBV4-1 to TRBJ2-1; TRBD2 matches 12 bases. This CDR3 spans 13 amino acids. J gave up 8 bases and V 8 bases, and 4 bases lay outside the gene matches. Germline-derived CDR1 and CDR2 are MGHRA and YSYEKL.

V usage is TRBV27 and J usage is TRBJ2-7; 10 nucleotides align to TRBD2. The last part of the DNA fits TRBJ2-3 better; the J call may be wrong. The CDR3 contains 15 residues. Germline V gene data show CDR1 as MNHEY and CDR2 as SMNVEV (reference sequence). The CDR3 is CASSTSGINIDTQYF. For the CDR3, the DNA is TGTGCCAGCAGTACTAGCGGGATAAACATCGATACGCAGTATTTT.

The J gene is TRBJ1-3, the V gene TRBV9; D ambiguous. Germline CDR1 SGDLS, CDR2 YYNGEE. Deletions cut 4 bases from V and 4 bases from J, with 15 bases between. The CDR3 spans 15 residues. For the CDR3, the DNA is TGTGCCAGCAGCTCGGAAGGGAGAGGAGGAAACACCATATATTTT. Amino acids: CASSSEGRGGNTIYF.